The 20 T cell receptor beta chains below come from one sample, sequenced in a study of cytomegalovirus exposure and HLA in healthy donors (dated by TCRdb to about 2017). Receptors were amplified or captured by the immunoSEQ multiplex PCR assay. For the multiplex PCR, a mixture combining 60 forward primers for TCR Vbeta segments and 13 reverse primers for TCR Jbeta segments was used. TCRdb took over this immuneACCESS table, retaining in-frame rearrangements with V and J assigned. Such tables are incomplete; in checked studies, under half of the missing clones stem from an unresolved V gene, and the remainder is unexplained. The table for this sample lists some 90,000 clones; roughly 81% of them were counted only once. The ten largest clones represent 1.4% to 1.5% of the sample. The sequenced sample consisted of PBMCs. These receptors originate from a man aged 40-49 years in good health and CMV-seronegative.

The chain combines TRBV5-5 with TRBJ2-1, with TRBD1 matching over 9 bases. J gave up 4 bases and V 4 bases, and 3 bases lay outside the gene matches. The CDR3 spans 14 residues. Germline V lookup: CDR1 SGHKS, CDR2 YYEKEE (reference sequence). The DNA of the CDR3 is TGTGCCAGCAGCCCCGGGACAGGGTACAATGAGCAGTTCTTC. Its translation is CASSPGTGYNEQFF.

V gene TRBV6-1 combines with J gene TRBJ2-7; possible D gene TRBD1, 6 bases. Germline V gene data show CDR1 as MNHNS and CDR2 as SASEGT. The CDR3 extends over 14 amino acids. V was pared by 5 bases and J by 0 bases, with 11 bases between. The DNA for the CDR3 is TGTGCCAGCAGTTCCTACAGGGTCTCCTACGAGCAGTACTTC. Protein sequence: CASSSYRVSYEQYF.

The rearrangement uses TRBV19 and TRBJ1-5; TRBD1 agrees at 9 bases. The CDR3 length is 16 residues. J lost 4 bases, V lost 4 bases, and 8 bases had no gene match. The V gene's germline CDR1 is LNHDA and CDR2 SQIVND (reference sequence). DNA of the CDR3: TGTGCCAGTAGTAGGTGGGGACAGGGAGGGAATCAGCCCCAGCATTTT. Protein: CASSRWGQGGNQPQHF.

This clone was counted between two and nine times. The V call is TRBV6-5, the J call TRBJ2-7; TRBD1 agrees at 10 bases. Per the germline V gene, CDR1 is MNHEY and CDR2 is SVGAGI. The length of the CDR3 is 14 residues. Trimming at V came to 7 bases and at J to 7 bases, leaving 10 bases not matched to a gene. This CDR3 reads CASTSGTGVQEQYF. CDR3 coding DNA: TGTGCCAGCACCTCCGGGACAGGGGTGCAAGAGCAGTACTTC.

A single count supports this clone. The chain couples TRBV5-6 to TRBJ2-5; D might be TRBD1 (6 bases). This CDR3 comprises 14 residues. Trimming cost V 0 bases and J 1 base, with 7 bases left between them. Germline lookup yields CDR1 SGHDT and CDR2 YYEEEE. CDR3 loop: CASSLVGGQETQYF. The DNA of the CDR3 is TGTGCCAGCAGCTTGGTAGGGGGCCAAGAGACCCAGTACTTC. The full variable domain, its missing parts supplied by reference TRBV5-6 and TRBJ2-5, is DAGVTQSPTHLIKTRGQQVTLRCSPKSGHDTVSWYQQALGQGPQFIFQYYEEEERQRGNFPDRFSGHQFPNYSSELNVNALLLGDSALYLCASSLVGGQETQYFGPGTRLLVL.

The CDR3 spells CASSLDPHGSNQPQHF. The DNA of the CDR3 is TGTGCCAGCAGCTTAGACCCTCACGGTAGCAATCAGCCCCAGCATTTT. The chain links TRBV7-8 to TRBJ1-5; D gene uncertain. V lost 1 base to trimming and J lost 0 bases, with 10 bases between them. There are 16 residues in the CDR3. Germline V gene data show CDR1 as SGHVS and CDR2 as FQNEAQ. Using reference TRBV7-8 and TRBJ1-5 for the parts outside the CDR3, the full variable domain is GAGVSQSPRYKVAKRGQDVALRCDPISGHVSLFWYQQALGQGPEFLTYFQNEAQLDKSGLPSDRFFAERPEGSVSTLKIQRTQQEDSAVYLCASSLDPHGSNQPQHFGDGTRLSIL.

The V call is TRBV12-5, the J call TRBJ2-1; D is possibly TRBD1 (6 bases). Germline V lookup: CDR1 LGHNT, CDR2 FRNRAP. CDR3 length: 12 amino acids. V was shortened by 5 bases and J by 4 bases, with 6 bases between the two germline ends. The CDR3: CASGTGYNEQFF. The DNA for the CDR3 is TGTGCTAGTGGTACAGGGTACAATGAGCAGTTCTTC.

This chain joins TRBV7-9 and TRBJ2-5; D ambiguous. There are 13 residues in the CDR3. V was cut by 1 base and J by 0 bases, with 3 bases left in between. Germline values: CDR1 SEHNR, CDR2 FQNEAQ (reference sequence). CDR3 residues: CASSLVDQETQYF. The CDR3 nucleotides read TGTGCCAGCAGCTTAGTAGACCAAGAGACCCAGTACTTC.

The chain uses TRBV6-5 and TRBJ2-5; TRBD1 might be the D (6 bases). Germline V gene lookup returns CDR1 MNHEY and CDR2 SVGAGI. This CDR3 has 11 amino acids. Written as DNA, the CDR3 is TGTCTAACGCAGGGGCCAGGGGCCCAGTACTTC. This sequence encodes CLTQGPGAQYF.

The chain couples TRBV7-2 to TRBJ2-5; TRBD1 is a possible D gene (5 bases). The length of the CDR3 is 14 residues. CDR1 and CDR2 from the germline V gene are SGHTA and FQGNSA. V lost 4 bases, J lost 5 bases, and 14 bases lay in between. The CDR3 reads CASSSSWGSETQYF. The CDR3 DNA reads TGTGCCAGCAGCTCCTCATGGGGCTCGGAGACCCAGTACTTC.

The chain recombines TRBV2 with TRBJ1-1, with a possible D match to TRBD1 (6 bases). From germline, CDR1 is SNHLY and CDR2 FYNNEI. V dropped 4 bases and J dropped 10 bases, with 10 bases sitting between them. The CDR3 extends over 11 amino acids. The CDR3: CASSGQGRAFF. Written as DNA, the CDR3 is TGTGCCAGCAGTGGCCAGGGGAGAGCTTTCTTT.

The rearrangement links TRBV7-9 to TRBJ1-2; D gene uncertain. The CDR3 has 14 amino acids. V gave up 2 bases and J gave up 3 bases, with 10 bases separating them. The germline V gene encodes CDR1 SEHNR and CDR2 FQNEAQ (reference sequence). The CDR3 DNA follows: TGTGCCAGCAGCTTATCGAGGGTCGACTATGGCTACACCTTC. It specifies CASSLSRVDYGYTF.

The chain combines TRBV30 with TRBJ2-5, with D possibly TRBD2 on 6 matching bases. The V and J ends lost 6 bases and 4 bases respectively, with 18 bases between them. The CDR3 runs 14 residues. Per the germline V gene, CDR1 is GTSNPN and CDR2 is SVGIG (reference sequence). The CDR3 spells CACRQSGTAETQYF. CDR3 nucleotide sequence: TGTGCCTGCAGGCAGTCCGGGACTGCAGAGACCCAGTACTTC.

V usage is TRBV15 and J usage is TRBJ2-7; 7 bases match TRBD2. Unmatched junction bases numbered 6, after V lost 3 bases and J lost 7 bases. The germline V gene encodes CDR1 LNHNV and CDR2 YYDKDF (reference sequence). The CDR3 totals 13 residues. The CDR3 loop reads CATSSNRGVEQYF. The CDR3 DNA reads TGTGCCACCAGCAGCAACCGGGGGGTGGAGCAGTACTTC.

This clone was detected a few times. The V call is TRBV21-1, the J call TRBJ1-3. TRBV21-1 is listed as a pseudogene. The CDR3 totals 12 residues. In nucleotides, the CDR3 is TGTGCCAGCAGCAATGAGGTGAACACCATATATTTT. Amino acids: CASSNEVNTIYF.

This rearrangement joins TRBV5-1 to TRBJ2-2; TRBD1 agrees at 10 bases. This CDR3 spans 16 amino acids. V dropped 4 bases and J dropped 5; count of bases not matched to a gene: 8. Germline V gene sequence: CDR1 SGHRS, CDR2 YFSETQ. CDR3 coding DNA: TGCGCCAGCAGCCCCGGACAGGGGGTAATAACCGGGGAGCTGTTTTTT. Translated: CASSPGQGVITGELFF.

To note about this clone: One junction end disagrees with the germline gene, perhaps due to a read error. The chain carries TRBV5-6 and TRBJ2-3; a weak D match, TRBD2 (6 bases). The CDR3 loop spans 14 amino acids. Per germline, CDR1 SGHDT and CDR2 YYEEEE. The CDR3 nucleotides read TGTGCCGGCAGCGGAGGCGGGGCCACAGATACGCAGTATTTT. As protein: CAGSGGGATDTQYF.

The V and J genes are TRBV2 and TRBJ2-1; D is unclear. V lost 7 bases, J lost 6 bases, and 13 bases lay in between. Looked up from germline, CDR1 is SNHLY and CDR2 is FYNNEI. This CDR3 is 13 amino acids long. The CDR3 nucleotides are TGTGCCAGCAAAATTTATTCGGGCAATGAGCAGTTCTTC. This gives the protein CASKIYSGNEQFF.

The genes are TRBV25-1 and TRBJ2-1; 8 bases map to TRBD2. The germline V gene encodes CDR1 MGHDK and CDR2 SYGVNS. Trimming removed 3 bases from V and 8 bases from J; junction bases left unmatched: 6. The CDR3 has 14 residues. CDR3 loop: CASSDPAGVDEQFF. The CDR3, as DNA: TGTGCCAGCAGTGACCCAGCGGGGGTGGATGAGCAGTTCTTC.

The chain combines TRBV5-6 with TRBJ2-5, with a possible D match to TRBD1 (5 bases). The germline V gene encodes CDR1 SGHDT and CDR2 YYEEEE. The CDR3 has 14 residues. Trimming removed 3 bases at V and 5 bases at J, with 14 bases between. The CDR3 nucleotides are TGTGCCAGCAGCTGGCAAGGGGCTGGGGAGACCCAGTACTTC. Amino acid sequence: CASSWQGAGETQYF.